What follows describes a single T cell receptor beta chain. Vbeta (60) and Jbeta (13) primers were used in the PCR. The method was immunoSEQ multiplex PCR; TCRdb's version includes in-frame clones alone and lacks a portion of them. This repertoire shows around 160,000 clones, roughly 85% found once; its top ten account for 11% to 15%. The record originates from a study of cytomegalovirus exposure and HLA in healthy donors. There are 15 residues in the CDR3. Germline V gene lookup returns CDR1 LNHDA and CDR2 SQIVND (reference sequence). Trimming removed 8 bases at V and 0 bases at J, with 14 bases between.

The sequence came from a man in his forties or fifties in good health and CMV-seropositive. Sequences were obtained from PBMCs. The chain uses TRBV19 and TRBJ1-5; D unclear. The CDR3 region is CASGPRGYSNQPQHF. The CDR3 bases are TGTGCCAGTGGTCCCCGCGGGTATAGCAATCAGCCCCAGCATTTT.